These 17 T cell receptor beta chains came from one sample sequenced in a study of shared clonotypes between healthy human individuals. Data came from immunoSEQ multiplex PCR; TCRdb stores just in-frame clones and leaves some out. The table lists 2,500,000 or so clones, 93% of them singletons, with more than 0.35% in the top ten. What was sequenced was naive CD4+ T cells from PBMCs. Stated subset: CD45RA+ positively selected. These receptors originate from a man younger than 35 in good health. Some clones in this sample may be carry-over from other donors' samples.

The rearrangement joins TRBV6-1 to TRBJ2-5; D not resolved. The length of the CDR3 is 11 residues. V lost 6 bases and J 3 bases, leaving 5 bases between the germline ends. The germline CDR1 and CDR2 sequences are MNHNS and SASEGT. CDR3 bases: TGTGCCAGCAGGGGGAAAGAGACCCAGTACTTC. Translation gives CASRGKETQYF.

This clone was found a few times. The CDR3 DNA follows: TGCGCCAGCACCCGGACAGGGTCGAACTATGGCTACACCTTC. Its translation: CASTRTGSNYGYTF. The rearrangement uses TRBV5-1 and TRBJ1-2, with 8 bases matching TRBD1. V shed 6 bases and J 2 bases; nucleotides not matched to a gene: 6. Germline V lookup: CDR1 SGHRS, CDR2 YFSETQ. The CDR3 is 14 amino acids.

Comments on this clone: Other DNA sequences of this sample code for an identical CDR3. The chain recombines TRBV28 with TRBJ2-7, with a possible D match to TRBD2 (5 bases). Germline CDR1 reads MDHEN; CDR2 reads SYDVKM. Trimming stripped 6 bases from V and 2 bases from J, with 8 bases between. The CDR3 sequence is 12 residues long. DNA of the CDR3: TGTGCCAGCAGGCCCGGGACCTACGAGCAGTACTTC. Its translation is CASRPGTYEQYF.

The chain uses TRBV10-3 and TRBJ2-5; 11 bases are a match to TRBD1. The junction had 9 bases not matched to a gene; V was cut back by 10 bases and J by 2 bases. Germline-derived CDR1 and CDR2 are ENHRY and SYGVKD. This CDR3 is built from 15 residues. CDR3 amino acids: CATDPGTGGQETQYF. The CDR3 region has the DNA TGTGCCACCGACCCCGGGACAGGGGGACAAGAGACCCAGTACTTC.

The chain couples TRBV29-1 to TRBJ2-1, with 12 bases lining up with TRBD2. Trimming removed 7 bases from V and 10 bases from J; junction bases left unmatched: 11. The CDR3 consists of 14 residues. CDR1 SQVTM and CDR2 ANQGSEA come from the germline V gene. Here the CDR3 reads CSAQRTSGTGEQFF. CDR3 nucleotides: TGCAGCGCCCAAAGGACTAGCGGGACCGGGGAGCAGTTCTTC.

Details on this clone: The junction does not match germline at one end; this may be a read error. This chain uses TRBV30 with TRBJ2-2, with 7 nucleotides matching TRBD2. Germline values: CDR1 GTSNPN, CDR2 SVGIG (reference sequence). The CDR3 spans 13 residues. The DNA for the CDR3 is TGTGCCTGTTCGACTAGCAACGCCGGGGGGCTGTTTTTT. This encodes CACSTSNAGGLFF.

The chain carries TRBV7-9 and TRBJ2-1; TRBD1 aligns across 10 bases. CDR1 and CDR2 (germline): SEHNR, FQNEAQ (reference sequence). Losses at the gene ends were 5 bases for V and 6 bases for J; bases not matched to a gene: 10. The CDR3 loop spans 16 amino acids. Here the CDR3 reads CASSPPGQGGLNEQFF. The CDR3 DNA sequence: TGTGCCAGCAGCCCGCCAGGACAGGGGGGTCTCAATGAGCAGTTCTTC. The whole variable domain, filled in from reference TRBV7-9 and TRBJ2-1, reads DTGVSQNPRHKITKRGQNVTFRCDPISEHNRLYWYRQTLGQGPEFLTYFQNEAQLEKSRLLSDRFSAERPKGSFSTLEIQRTEQGDSAMYLCASSPPGQGGLNEQFFGPGTRLTVL.

J is TRBJ1-4 and V is TRBV19; D possibly corresponds to TRBD1 (6 bases). Trimming removed 7 bases from V and 10 bases from J, with 16 bases in between. CDR3 length: 13 residues. Germline loops: CDR1 LNHDA, CDR2 SQIVND (reference sequence). In nucleotides, the CDR3 is TGTGCCAGTATGGCGGCAGGGGAAGGAAAACTGTTTTTT. It codes for CASMAAGEGKLFF.

The rearrangement links TRBV28 to TRBJ1-1, with D uncertain. Trimming took 5 bases from V and 14 from J, leaving 24 bases between them. CDR1 and CDR2 from the germline V gene are MDHEN and SYDVKM. The CDR3 loop spans 14 amino acids. CDR3 bases: TGTGCCAGCAGTCTAACCTCAAGGACCGGGAATCTCTTCTTT. Protein product: CASSLTSRTGNLFF.

The chain couples TRBV19 to TRBJ2-3; TRBD2 matches at 9 bases. This CDR3 is 18 amino acids long. Losses at the gene ends were 7 bases for V and 0 bases for J; bases not matched to a gene: 14. The germline gives CDR1 LNHDA, CDR2 SQIVND (reference sequence). The CDR3 sequence is CASTTGRSSGVSTDTQYF. CDR3 coding DNA: TGTGCCAGTACTACGGGGCGTTCTAGCGGGGTTAGCACAGATACGCAGTATTTT.

The CDR3 spells CASSEASLAGVMGYEQYF. CDR3 nucleotide sequence: TGTGCCAGCAGTGAAGCGTCACTAGCGGGAGTTATGGGGTACGAGCAGTACTTC. The chain uses TRBV2 and TRBJ2-7, with 11 nucleotides matching TRBD2. Trimming took 0 bases from V and 4 from J; bases not matched to a gene: 11. This CDR3 spans 18 amino acids. Per germline, CDR1 SNHLY and CDR2 FYNNEI.

Comment on this clone: Other DNA sequences of this sample code for an identical CDR3. The chain joins TRBV28 to TRBJ2-7; perhaps TRBD1 as D (5 bases). Trimming removed 2 bases at V and 4 bases at J, with 15 bases between. The CDR3 consists of 15 residues. Germline CDR1 reads MDHEN; CDR2 reads SYDVKM. This CDR3 is CASSLIGRAPYEQYF. CDR3 DNA: TGTGCCAGCAGTTTAATAGGCAGGGCGCCATACGAGCAGTACTTC.

The V and J genes are TRBV10-3 and TRBJ1-1; unclear D gene. Germline-derived CDR1 and CDR2 are ENHRY and SYGVKD. Trimming pared 1 base from V and 3 bases from J, leaving 12 bases between. The CDR3 covers 15 residues. CDR3 DNA: TGTGCCATCAGTGAGTTAGGGTTCGGTGACACTGAAGCTTTCTTT. It translates to CAISELGFGDTEAFF.

This chain uses TRBV4-2 with TRBJ2-2, with TRBD2 matching over 7 bases. V was pared by 0 bases and J by 7 bases, with 8 bases of the junction left unmatched. The germline V gene encodes CDR1 LGHNA and CDR2 YNFKEQ. CDR3 size: 16 residues. The CDR3 coding sequence is TGTGCCAGCAGCCAAGATCTCGCCACGGGGGGCGGGGAGCTGTTTTTT. Translating gives CASSQDLATGGGELFF.

Comment on this clone: Within the sample, other DNA sequences also encode this same CDR3. V and J are TRBV7-2 and TRBJ1-3; D gene unclear. Germline V lookup: CDR1 SGHTA, CDR2 FQGNSA. V dropped 3 bases and J dropped 0 bases, with 6 bases sitting between them. The CDR3 runs 14 residues. The DNA of the CDR3 is TGTGCCAGCAGCTTGGGCCTCTCTGGAAACACCATATATTTT. Translation: CASSLGLSGNTIYF.

The J gene is TRBJ2-2, the V gene TRBV2, with a possible D match to TRBD1 (5 bases). Trimming pared 7 bases from V and 3 bases from J, leaving 15 bases between. Germline lookup yields CDR1 SNHLY and CDR2 FYNNEI. This CDR3 is 15 amino acids long. As DNA, the CDR3 is TGTGCCAGCAACCTTCAGGGTGTACACACCGGGGAGCTGTTTTTT. Translating it yields CASNLQGVHTGELFF.

The V and J genes are TRBV18 and TRBJ1-2; TRBD1 matches at 9 bases. The germline V gene encodes CDR1 KGHSH and CDR2 LQKENI. This CDR3 has 13 amino acids. Unmatched junction bases numbered 3, after V lost 2 bases and J lost 8 bases. The CDR3 reads CASSPTGGWGYTF. The CDR3 bases are TGTGCCAGCTCACCAACAGGGGGCTGGGGCTACACCTTC.